One T cell receptor (beta chain) is described in this entry. The antigen remains unidentified. These data are taken from a study of cytomegalovirus exposure and HLA in healthy donors. Study findings and constraints: Reportedly, cytomegalovirus status was diagnosed with high sensitivity and specificity.

Germline CDR1 and CDR2: SQVTM and ANQGSEA. This CDR3 is built from 12 residues. V gave up 7 bases and J gave up 5 bases; unmatched junction bases: 5. Assay: immunoSEQ multiplex PCR; the TCRdb copy retains only in-frame clones and omits some. The data hold tens of thousands of clones, with roughly 91% observed a single time. The origin of this receptor is a man aged 30-40 years in good health and CMV-seronegative. The chain is built from TRBV29-1 and TRBJ2-7; the match to TRBD2 covers 10 bases. Input material: PBMCs. The CDR3 bases are TGCAGCGCTAAGCGGGAGGGGAACGAGCAGTACTTC. Translated, it gives CSAKREGNEQYF.